One and the same sample provided the 17 T cell receptor beta chains below, sequenced in a study of blood T cells in healthy people across ages. Through a sample-barcoded 5' primer and a J-beta primer mix, a second PCR was run for about 6 to 11 cycles. MiXCR was run by TCRdb on the 5' RACE reads, yielding one entry per CDR3 protein. Among about a million distinct CDR3 sequences, approximately 38% were seen once, and the ten largest hold around 14%. The sequenced sample was blood. The source is a man younger than 30 in good health.

The chain joins TRBV20-1 to TRBJ1-5; D ambiguous. The CDR3 consists of 13 residues. Trimming removed 4 bases at V and 3 bases at J, with 10 bases between. CDR1 DFQATT and CDR2 SNEGSKA come from the germline V gene (reference sequence). The CDR3 DNA reads as TGCAGTGCTACCAGCGACCACAATCAGCCCCAGCATTTT. Protein product: CSATSDHNQPQHF.

This clonotype occurred a few times. This chain links TRBV2 with TRBJ2-5; D may be TRBD1 or TRBD2 (5 bases each). The V gene lost 7 bases and the J gene lost 11 bases, with 23 bases spanning the gap. The CDR3 length is 14 residues. Germline V CDR1 and CDR2: SNHLY, FYNNEI. CDR3 amino acids: CASTLGTSVGEQYF. CDR3 DNA sequence: TGTGCCAGCACCTTAGGGACGTCAGTAGGTGAGCAGTACTTC.

V usage is TRBV7-2 and J usage is TRBJ1-1; TRBD1 matches at 9 bases. Unmatched junction bases numbered 15, after V lost 5 bases and J lost 5 bases. Germline assignment: CDR1 SGHTA and CDR2 FQGNSA. This CDR3 has 17 amino acids. CDR3 nucleotides: TGTGCCAGCAGCAACAGTCCCGGGACAGGGAGAGGGACTGAAGCTTTCTTT. Translating gives CASSNSPGTGRGTEAFF.

This clonotype was detected only a few times. This sequence joins TRBV6-1 and TRBJ2-3, with 7 bases identical to TRBD1. The ends lost 6 bases at V and 2 bases at J; junction bases unmatched: 11. Per germline, CDR1 MNHNS and CDR2 SASEGT. This CDR3 region has 16 residues. The CDR3, as DNA: TGTGCCAGCAGCCTAGACAGGGAGCGTATCACAGATACGCAGTATTTT. Translated: CASSLDRERITDTQYF.

The rearrangement links TRBV7-9 to TRBJ2-5; TRBD1 might be the D (6 bases). The CDR3 is made up of 16 amino acids. V was clipped by 4 bases and J by 0 bases, with 15 bases between them. Germline V gene data show CDR1 as SEHNR and CDR2 as FQNEAQ (reference sequence). This CDR3 is CASSSEAGGHQETQYF. The CDR3 DNA is TGTGCCAGCAGCTCAGAGGCTGGGGGCCACCAAGAGACCCAGTACTTC.

The chain recombines TRBV6-5 with TRBJ1-4; D ambiguous. Trimming shortened V by 6 bases and J by 4 bases, and 12 bases separated the two germline ends. Germline assignment: CDR1 MNHEY and CDR2 SVGAGI. This CDR3 contains 14 residues. The CDR3 DNA is TGTGCCAGCAGCCCGAGAGGGTATAATGAAAAACTGTTTTTT. It encodes CASSPRGYNEKLFF.

This clonotype was detected only a few times. This rearrangement joins TRBV4-3 to TRBJ1-4; no reliable D call. The CDR3 runs 15 residues. V lost 3 bases and J lost 6, with 14 bases in between. The V gene's germline CDR1 is LGHNA and CDR2 YSLEER. CDR3 in DNA: TGCGCCAGCAGCCAGGCCCGGGGTAATGATGAAAAACTGTTTTTT. Amino acids: CASSQARGNDEKLFF.

This chain connects TRBV2 to TRBJ2-3; no firm D call. Germline V lookup: CDR1 SNHLY, CDR2 FYNNEI. The CDR3 is 15 amino acids. The V gene lost 0 bases and the J gene lost 6 bases, with 13 bases spanning the gap. The DNA of the CDR3 is TGTGCCAGCAGTGAAGCGGGCCAGGCTATTGATACGCAGTATTTT. Protein: CASSEAGQAIDTQYF.

This sequence joins TRBV5-1 and TRBJ1-1; 8 bases are shared with TRBD1. The CDR3 is 15 residues long. CDR1 and CDR2 (germline): SGHRS, YFSETQ. After removal of 7 bases from V and 5 bases from J, the junction contained 13 bases not matched to a gene. The CDR3 reads CASFKTTGVLTEAFF. The CDR3 DNA reads TGCGCCAGCTTTAAAACGACAGGGGTGTTGACTGAAGCTTTCTTT.

This clonotype came up once. The rearrangement links TRBV12-3 or TRBV12-4 to TRBJ2-7, with TRBD2 as a possible D gene (6 bases). The CDR3 is 17 residues long. Between the trimmed V and J ends, which lost 6 bases and 7 bases, there was a span of 28 bases. The CDR3 here is CASSEAGRRRSYNEQYF. In DNA form, the CDR3 reads TGTGCCAGCAGCGAGGCAGGGAGGCGGAGATCCTACAATGAGCAGTACTTC.

This clonotype occurred a few times. This chain connects TRBV20-1 to TRBJ2-1; no definite D call. The V end was cut by 3 bases, the J end by 4 bases, with 10 bases between. The CDR3 sequence is 13 residues long. CDR1 is DFQATT, CDR2 SNEGSKA, per germline (reference sequence). The CDR3 loop is CSARGGRYNEQFF. The CDR3 DNA reads TGCAGTGCTAGGGGTGGTCGTTACAATGAGCAGTTCTTC.

The V gene is TRBV25-1, the J gene TRBJ2-5; tentatively, D is TRBD2 (5 bases). From germline, CDR1 is MGHDK and CDR2 SYGVNS. CDR3 length: 15 amino acids. V was pared by 1 base and J by 3 bases, with 12 bases between. The CDR3 nucleotides are TGTGCCAGCAGTGAATTCGGAGGTGGGGAAGAGACCCAGTACTTC. It codes for CASSEFGGGEETQYF. The full variable domain, with the rest looked up from reference TRBV25-1 and TRBJ2-5, is EADIYQTPRYLVIGTGKKITLECSQTMGHDKMYWYQQDPGMELHLIHYSYGVNSTEKGDLSSESTVSRIRTEHFPLTLESARPSHTSQYLCASSEFGGGEETQYFGPGTRLLVL.

The chain recombines TRBV20-1 with TRBJ2-7, with TRBD1 matching over 9 bases. CDR1 is DFQATT and CDR2 is SNEGSKA in the germline V gene (reference sequence). V dropped 2 bases and J dropped 6; count of bases not matched to a gene: 5. This CDR3 has 13 amino acids. Here the CDR3 reads CSARRTGGTEQYF. DNA of the CDR3: TGCAGTGCTAGACGAACAGGGGGCACCGAGCAGTACTTC.

The V gene is TRBV6-5, the J gene TRBJ2-1; D is possibly TRBD1 (6 bases). Trimming removed 6 bases from V and 7 bases from J, with 16 bases in between. The CDR3 covers 14 residues. In germline, CDR1 is MNHEY, CDR2 SVGAGI. The chain's CDR3 is CASRPGQGRNEQFF. For the CDR3, the DNA is TGTGCCAGCAGACCCGGCCAGGGGCGGAATGAGCAGTTCTTC.

This clonotype has more than one count but fewer than ten. This chain uses TRBV6-5 with TRBJ2-2; TRBD2 is a possible D gene (5 bases). CDR3 size: 15 residues. V was pared by 5 bases and J by 1 base, with 11 bases between. CDR1 MNHEY and CDR2 SVGAGI come from the germline V gene. The CDR3 nucleotides are TGTGCCAGCAGTACATTTGAGGGGAACACCGGGGAGCTGTTTTTT. Amino acids: CASSTFEGNTGELFF.

The rearrangement links TRBV7-2 to TRBJ1-2, with TRBD1 matching over 9 bases. The germline CDR1 and CDR2 sequences are SGHTA and FQGNSA. V lost 5 bases and J lost 7; bases outside the gene matches: 14. This CDR3 contains 16 residues. CDR3 amino acids: CASSLRGGTGSGGYTF. The DNA for the CDR3 is TGTGCCAGCAGCCTAAGGGGCGGGACAGGGTCAGGTGGCTACACCTTC.

This clonotype was observed a few times. V gene TRBV9 combines with J gene TRBJ1-4, with 7 bases fitting TRBD1. Germline V gene lookup returns CDR1 SGDLS and CDR2 YYNGEE. V lost 6 bases, J lost 8 bases, and 10 bases stayed unmatched. This CDR3 comprises 14 residues. DNA of the CDR3: TGTGCCAGCACACCCGGACAGGCGGACGAAAAACTGTTTTTT. Its translation is CASTPGQADEKLFF.